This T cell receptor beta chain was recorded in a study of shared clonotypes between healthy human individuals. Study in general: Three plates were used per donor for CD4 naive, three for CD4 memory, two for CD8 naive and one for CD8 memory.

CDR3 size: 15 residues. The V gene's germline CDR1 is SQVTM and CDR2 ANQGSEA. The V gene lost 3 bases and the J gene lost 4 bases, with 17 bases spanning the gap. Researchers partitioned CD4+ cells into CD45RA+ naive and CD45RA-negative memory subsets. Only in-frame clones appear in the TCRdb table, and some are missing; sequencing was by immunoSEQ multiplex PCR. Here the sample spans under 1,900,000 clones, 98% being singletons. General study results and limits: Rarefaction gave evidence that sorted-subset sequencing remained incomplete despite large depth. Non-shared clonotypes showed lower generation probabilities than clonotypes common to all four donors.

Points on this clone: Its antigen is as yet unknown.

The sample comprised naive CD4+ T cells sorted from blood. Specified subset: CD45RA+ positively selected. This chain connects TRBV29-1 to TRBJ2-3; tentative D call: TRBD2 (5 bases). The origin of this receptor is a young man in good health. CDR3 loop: CSVDGRAHVADTQYF. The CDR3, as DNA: TGCAGCGTTGATGGGCGGGCTCATGTCGCAGATACGCAGTATTTT.